These 14 T cell receptor beta chains share one sample of origin, sequenced in a study of PD-1 blockade in classical Hodgkin lymphoma. The time point denotes: newly diagnosed, previously untreated cHL patient sample. Method: immunoSEQ multiplex PCR; TCRdb's copy keeps in-frame clones and lacks some. The repertoire holds tens of thousands of clones, around 94% seen once, with 2.3% in the top ten. The source material was peripheral blood mononuclear cells (PBMCs). The receptors were sampled from a human donor with classical Hodgkin lymphoma.

In this sample, this clone turned up a few times. This rearrangement joins TRBV7-9 to TRBJ1-2; D ambiguous. With 0 bases removed from V and 7 bases from J, the gap between germline ends came to 9 bases. This CDR3 contains 13 residues. The germline CDR1 and CDR2 sequences are SEHNR and FQNEAQ (reference sequence). The CDR3: CASSLARSGGYTF. As DNA, the CDR3 is TGTGCCAGCAGCTTAGCGAGGAGCGGTGGCTACACCTTC. Full variable domain (remainder filled in from reference TRBV7-9 and TRBJ1-2): DTGVSQNPRHKITKRGQNVTFRCDPISEHNRLYWYRQTLGQGPEFLTYFQNEAQLEKSRLLSDRFSAERPKGSFSTLEIQRTEQGDSAMYLCASSLARSGGYTFGSGTRLTVV.

V is TRBV28 and J is TRBJ1-1, with D hard to call. This CDR3 is built from 14 residues. Looked up from germline, CDR1 is MDHEN and CDR2 is SYDVKM. V dropped 7 bases and J dropped 2 bases, with 14 bases sitting between them. This CDR3 reads CASMPGRVNTEAFF. The CDR3 bases are TGTGCCAGCATGCCGGGGAGGGTAAACACTGAAGCTTTCTTT. The full variable domain, its missing parts supplied by reference TRBV28 and TRBJ1-1, is DVKVTQSSRYLVKRTGEKVFLECVQDMDHENMFWYRQDPGLGLRLIYFSYDVKMKEKGDIPEGYSVSREKKERFSLILESASTNQTSMYLCASMPGRVNTEAFFGQGTRLTVV.

The CDR3 sequence is CASTPGAGGQSDTQYF. CDR3 nucleotide sequence: TGTGCCAGCACGCCTGGGGCGGGGGGGCAGTCAGATACGCAGTATTTT. This rearrangement joins TRBV5-6 to TRBJ2-3, with TRBD2 matching 9 bases. Germline CDR1 SGHDT, CDR2 YYEEEE. V lost 6 bases and J lost 4; bases outside the gene matches: 12. The CDR3 is 16 residues long.

The chain joins TRBV18 to TRBJ1-1; 8 nucleotides align to TRBD1. The germline V gene has CDR1 KGHSH and CDR2 LQKENI. V was pared by 11 bases and J by 5 bases, with 10 bases of the junction left unmatched. The CDR3 runs 13 residues. In DNA, the CDR3 is TGTGCCGTAAAGGACAGGGTCCGGACTGAAGCTTTCTTT. Residues: CAVKDRVRTEAFF.

The rearrangement links TRBV5-1 to TRBJ1-1; tentative D call: TRBD1 (5 bases). The V end was cut by 4 bases, the J end by 0 bases, with 13 bases between. Per germline, CDR1 SGHRS and CDR2 YFSETQ. The CDR3 covers 15 residues. CDR3 coding DNA: TGCGCCAGCAGCGAACTTAGGGGACTGAACACTGAAGCTTTCTTT. Amino acid sequence: CASSELRGLNTEAFF. Combining the CDR3 with reference TRBV5-1 and TRBJ1-1 gives the whole variable domain KAGVTQTPRYLIKTRGQQVTLSCSPISGHRSVSWYQQTPGQGLQFLFEYFSETQRNKGNFPGRFSGRQFSNSRSEMNVSTLELGDSALYLCASSELRGLNTEAFFGQGTRLTVV.

The chain is built from TRBV7-8 and TRBJ1-1, with 11 bases identical to TRBD1. V was clipped by 3 bases and J by 5 bases; unmatched bases: 8. The V gene's germline CDR1 is SGHVS and CDR2 FQNEAQ. The CDR3 is 16 amino acids. The CDR3 loop is CASSLDRGRLRTEAFF. CDR3 DNA sequence: TGTGCCAGCAGCTTGGACAGGGGGCGCTTACGGACTGAAGCTTTCTTT.

The chain is built from TRBV5-5 and TRBJ2-1, with 9 positions matching TRBD1. V trimming: 5 bases; J trimming: 0 bases; junction bases outside the gene matches: 3. CDR3 length equals 15 residues. CDR1 and CDR2 (germline): SGHKS, YYEKEE (reference sequence). CDR3 loop: CASRRTGASYNEQFF. The CDR3 DNA sequence: TGTGCCAGCAGACGGACAGGGGCCTCCTACAATGAGCAGTTCTTC. The full variable domain, rest sourced from reference TRBV5-5 and TRBJ2-1, is DAGVTQSPTHLIKTRGQQVTLRCSPISGHKSVSWYQQVLGQGPQFIFQYYEKEERGRGNFPDRFSARQFPNYSSELNVNALLLGDSALYLCASRRTGASYNEQFFGPGTRLTVL.

The V and J genes are TRBV7-8 and TRBJ1-1; TRBD1 matches 8 bases. The CDR3 spans 15 residues. The germline CDR1 and CDR2 sequences are SGHVS and FQNEAQ. V gave up 0 bases and J gave up 4 bases; unmatched junction bases: 4. This CDR3 is CASSLAGQEGTEAFF. In DNA form, the CDR3 reads TGTGCCAGCAGCTTAGCGGGACAGGAGGGCACTGAAGCTTTCTTT.

V gene TRBV30 combines with J gene TRBJ2-7; no clear D. Trimming removed 7 bases at V and 3 bases at J, with 16 bases between. The CDR3 runs 13 residues. In germline, CDR1 is GTSNPN, CDR2 SVGIG (reference sequence). Here the CDR3 DNA reads TGTGCCTCCCTTTTCGGTGAGAGCTACGAGCAGTACTTC. Protein product: CASLFGESYEQYF.

The chain links TRBV11-2 to TRBJ1-2, with 12 bases that match TRBD1. The CDR3 totals 16 residues. CDR1 and CDR2 from the germline V gene are SGHAT and FQNNGV. The trim removed 0 bases at V and 6 bases at J, leaving 5 bases unmatched. In DNA form, the CDR3 reads TGTGCCAGCAGCTTAGATAGGGACAGGGGGCAAGATGGCTACACCTTC. Its protein is CASSLDRDRGQDGYTF.

The chain is built from TRBV14 and TRBJ1-2; 7 positions agree with TRBD1. CDR1 is SGHDN, CDR2 FVKESK, per germline. J lost 3 bases, V lost 3 bases, and 4 bases had no gene match. The CDR3 totals 14 residues. The CDR3 DNA sequence: TGTGCCAGCAGCCAGCAGGGGGTATACTATGGCTACACCTTC. Translated, it gives CASSQQGVYYGYTF. Together with reference TRBV14 and TRBJ1-2, the CDR3 gives the full variable domain: EAGVTQFPSHSVIEKGQTVTLRCDPISGHDNLYWYRRVMGKEIKFLLHFVKESKQDESGMPNNRFLAERTGGTYSTLKVQPAELEDSGVYFCASSQQGVYYGYTFGSGTRLTVV.

This rearrangement joins TRBV2 to TRBJ2-2; 9 positions match TRBD1. CDR1 and CDR2 from the germline V gene are SNHLY and FYNNEI. V dropped 4 bases and J dropped 6; count of bases not matched to a gene: 18. The CDR3 contains 19 residues. The DNA for the CDR3 is TGTGCCAGCAGTGTCCGGCGGGGACAGGGTCATCTAGGTCCCGGGGAGCTGTTTTTT. This encodes CASSVRRGQGHLGPGELFF.

The chain has TRBV27 and TRBJ2-2; 12 nucleotides match TRBD1. Germline CDR1 and CDR2: MNHEY and SMNVEV (reference sequence). V shed 0 bases, J shed 2 bases, and the junction held 10 bases outside the gene matches. The CDR3 consists of 20 residues. The CDR3 protein is CASSLSFRGTGGANTGELFF. The CDR3 DNA follows: TGTGCCAGCAGTTTATCATTTCGAGGGACAGGGGGCGCAAACACCGGGGAGCTGTTTTTT.

V usage is TRBV27 and J usage is TRBJ1-5, with D perhaps matching TRBD1 (5 bases). Germline CDR1 MNHEY, CDR2 SMNVEV (reference sequence). The length of the CDR3 is 16 residues. The V gene lost 2 bases and the J gene lost 4 bases, with 15 bases spanning the gap. For the CDR3, the DNA is TGTGCCAGCAGTTTAAGCAGGGAGCTTGGGAATCAGCCCCAGCATTTT. Residues: CASSLSRELGNQPQHF.